This TCR beta chain was captured in a study of blood T cells in healthy people across ages. CDR3 size: 16 residues. Trimming cost V 3 bases and J 11 bases, with 25 bases left between them. Germline values: CDR1 SGHTA, CDR2 FQGNSA. A second PCR, run for about 7 to 11 cycles, used a sample-barcoded 5' primer plus a J-beta primer mix. TCRdb reprocessed the 5' RACE reads with MiXCR, giving one entry per CDR3 protein. This sample has 650,000 to 800,000 distinct CDR3 sequences; roughly 44% occur once, and the top ten carry around 21%. This receptor was taken from a man aged 60-69 years in good health. The sample consisted of blood. The V call is TRBV7-2, the J call TRBJ2-5; D remains ambiguous. This CDR3 reads CASSFGQELSPGKQYF. The CDR3 DNA reads TGTGCCAGCAGCTTCGGCCAGGAATTATCCCCGGGCAAGCAGTACTTC. Looking up the rest from reference TRBV7-2 and TRBJ2-5 gives the full variable domain: GAGVSQSPSNKVTEKGKDVELRCDPISGHTALYWYRQSLGQGLEFLIYFQGNSAPDKSGLPSDRFSAERTGGSVSTLTIQRTQQEDSAVYLCASSFGQELSPGKQYFGPGTRLLVL.